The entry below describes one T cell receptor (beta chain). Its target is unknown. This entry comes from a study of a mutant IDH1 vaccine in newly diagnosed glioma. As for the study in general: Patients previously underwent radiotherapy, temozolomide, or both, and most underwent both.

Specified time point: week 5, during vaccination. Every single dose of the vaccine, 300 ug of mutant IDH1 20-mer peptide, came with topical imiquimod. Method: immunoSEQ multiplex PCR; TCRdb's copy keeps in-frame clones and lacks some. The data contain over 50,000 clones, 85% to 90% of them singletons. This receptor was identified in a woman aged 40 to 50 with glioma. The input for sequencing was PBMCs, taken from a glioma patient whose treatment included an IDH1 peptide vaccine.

The CDR3 DNA is TGTGCCAGCAGCCCCAGCTTAGGAGAGGGGGGTACAAGCAATCAGCCCCAGCATTTT. This translates into CASSPSLGEGGTSNQPQHF. The rearrangement uses TRBV4-2 and TRBJ1-5; possibly TRBD1 for D (6 bases). Trimming removed 4 bases at V and 1 base at J, with 23 bases between. Per the germline V gene, CDR1 is LGHNA and CDR2 is YNFKEQ. CDR3 length: 19 amino acids.